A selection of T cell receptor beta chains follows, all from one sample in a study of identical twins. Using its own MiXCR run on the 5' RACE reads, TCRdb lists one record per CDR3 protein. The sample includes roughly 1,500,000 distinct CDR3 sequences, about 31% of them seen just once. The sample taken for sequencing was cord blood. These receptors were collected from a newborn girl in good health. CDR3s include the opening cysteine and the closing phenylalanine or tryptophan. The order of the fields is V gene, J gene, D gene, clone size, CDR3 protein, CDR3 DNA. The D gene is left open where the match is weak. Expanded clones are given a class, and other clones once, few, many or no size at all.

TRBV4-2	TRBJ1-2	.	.	CASSQGHRSFYGYTF	TGTGCCAGCAGCCAAGGGCACAGGAGCTTCTATGGCTACACCTTC
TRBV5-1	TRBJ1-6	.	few	CASSFHKGQNSPLHF	TGCGCCAGCAGCTTCCACAAGGGCCAGAATTCACCCCTCCACTTT
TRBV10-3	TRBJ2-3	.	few	CAISEWGSTDTQYF	TGTGCCATCAGTGAGTGGGGCAGCACAGATACGCAGTATTTT
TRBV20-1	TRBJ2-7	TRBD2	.	CSASPRGLADEQYF	TGCAGTGCTAGTCCCCGGGGACTAGCCGACGAGCAGTACTTC
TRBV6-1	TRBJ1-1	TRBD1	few	CASSVTQGANTEAFF	TGTGCCAGCAGTGTAACACAGGGGGCGAACACTGAAGCTTTCTTT
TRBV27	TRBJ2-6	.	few	CASSFDESGANVLTF	TGTGCCAGCAGTTTTGACGAATCGGGAGCCAACGTCCTGACTTTC
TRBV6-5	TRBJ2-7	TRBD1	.	CASSYYRTGAYEQYF	TGTGCCAGCAGTTACTACCGGACAGGGGCCTACGAGCAGTACTTC
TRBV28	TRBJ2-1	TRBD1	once	CASIRGHNEQFF	TGTGCCAGCATCAGGGGGCACAATGAGCAGTTCTTC
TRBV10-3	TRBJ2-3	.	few	CAISAGTATDTQYF	TGTGCCATCAGTGCCGGGACCGCCACAGATACGCAGTATTTT
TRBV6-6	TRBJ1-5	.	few	CASSLQTSNQPQHF	TGTGCCAGCAGTCTTCAGACTAGCAATCAGCCCCAGCATTTT
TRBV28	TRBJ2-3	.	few	CASSLMSPTDTQYF	TGTGCCAGCAGTTTGATGTCCCCCACAGATACGCAGTATTTT
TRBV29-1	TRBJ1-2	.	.	CSVEGLPYGYTF	TGCAGCGTTGAAGGCCTGCCGTATGGCTACACCTTC
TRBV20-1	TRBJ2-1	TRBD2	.	CSARLAGTSYNEQFF	TGCAGTGCTAGACTAGCGGGGACCTCTTACAATGAGCAGTTCTTC
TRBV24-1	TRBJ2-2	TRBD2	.	CATSDFRTSHPGELFF	TGTGCCACCAGTGATTTCAGGACTAGCCATCCCGGGGAGCTGTTTTTT
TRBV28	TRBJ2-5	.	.	CASSYGASARETQYF	TGTGCCAGCAGTTACGGAGCATCAGCCAGGGAGACCCAGTACTTC
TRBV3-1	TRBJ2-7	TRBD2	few	CASSQGSSGPSSYEQYF	TGTGCCAGCAGCCAAGGATCTAGCGGCCCGAGCTCCTACGAGCAGTACTTC
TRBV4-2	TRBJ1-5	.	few	CASSQKRFNQPQHF	TGTGCCAGCAGCCAAAAACGGTTCAATCAGCCCCAGCATTTT